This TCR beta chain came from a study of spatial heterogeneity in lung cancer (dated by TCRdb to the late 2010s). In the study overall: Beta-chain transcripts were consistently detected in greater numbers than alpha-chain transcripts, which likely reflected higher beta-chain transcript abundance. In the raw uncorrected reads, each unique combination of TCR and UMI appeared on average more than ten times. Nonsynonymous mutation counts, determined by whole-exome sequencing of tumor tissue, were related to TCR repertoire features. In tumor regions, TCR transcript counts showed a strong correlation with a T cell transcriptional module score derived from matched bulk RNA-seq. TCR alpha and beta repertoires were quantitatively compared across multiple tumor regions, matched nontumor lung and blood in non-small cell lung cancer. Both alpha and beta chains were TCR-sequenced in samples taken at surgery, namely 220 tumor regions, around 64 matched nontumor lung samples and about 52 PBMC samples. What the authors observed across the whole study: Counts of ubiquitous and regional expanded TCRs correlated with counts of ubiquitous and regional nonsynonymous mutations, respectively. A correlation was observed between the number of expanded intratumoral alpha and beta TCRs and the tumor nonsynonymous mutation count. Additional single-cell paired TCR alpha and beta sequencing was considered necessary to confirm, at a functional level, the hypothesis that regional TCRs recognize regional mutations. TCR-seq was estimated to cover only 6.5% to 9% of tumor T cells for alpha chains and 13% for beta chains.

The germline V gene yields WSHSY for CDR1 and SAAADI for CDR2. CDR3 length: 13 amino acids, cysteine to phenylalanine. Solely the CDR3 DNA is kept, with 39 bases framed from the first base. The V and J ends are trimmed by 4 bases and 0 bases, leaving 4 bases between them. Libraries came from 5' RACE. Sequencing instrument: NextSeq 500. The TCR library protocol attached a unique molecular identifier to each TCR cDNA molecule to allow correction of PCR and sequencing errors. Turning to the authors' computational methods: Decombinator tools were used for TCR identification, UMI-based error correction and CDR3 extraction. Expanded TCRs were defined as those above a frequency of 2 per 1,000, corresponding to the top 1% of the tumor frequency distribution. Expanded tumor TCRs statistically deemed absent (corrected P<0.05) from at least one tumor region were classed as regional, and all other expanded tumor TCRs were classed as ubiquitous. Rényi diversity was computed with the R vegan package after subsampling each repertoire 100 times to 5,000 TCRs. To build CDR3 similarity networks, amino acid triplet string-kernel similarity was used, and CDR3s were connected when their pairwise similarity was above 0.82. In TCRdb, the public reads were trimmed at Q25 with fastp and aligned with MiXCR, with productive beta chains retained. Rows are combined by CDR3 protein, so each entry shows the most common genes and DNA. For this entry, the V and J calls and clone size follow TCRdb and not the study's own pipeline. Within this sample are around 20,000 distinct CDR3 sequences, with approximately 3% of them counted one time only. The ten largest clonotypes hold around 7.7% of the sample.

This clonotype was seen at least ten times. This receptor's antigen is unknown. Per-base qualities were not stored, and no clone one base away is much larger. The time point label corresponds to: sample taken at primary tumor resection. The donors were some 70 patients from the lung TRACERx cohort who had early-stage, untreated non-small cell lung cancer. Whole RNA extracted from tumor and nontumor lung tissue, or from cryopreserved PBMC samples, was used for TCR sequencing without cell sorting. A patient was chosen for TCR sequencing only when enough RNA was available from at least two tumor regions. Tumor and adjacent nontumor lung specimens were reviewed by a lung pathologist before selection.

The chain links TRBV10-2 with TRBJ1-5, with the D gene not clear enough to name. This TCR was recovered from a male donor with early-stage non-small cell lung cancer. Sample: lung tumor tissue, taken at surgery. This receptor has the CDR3 CASSVNSNQPQHF. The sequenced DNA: TGCGCCAGCAGTGTTAATAGCAATCAGCCCCAGCATTTT.